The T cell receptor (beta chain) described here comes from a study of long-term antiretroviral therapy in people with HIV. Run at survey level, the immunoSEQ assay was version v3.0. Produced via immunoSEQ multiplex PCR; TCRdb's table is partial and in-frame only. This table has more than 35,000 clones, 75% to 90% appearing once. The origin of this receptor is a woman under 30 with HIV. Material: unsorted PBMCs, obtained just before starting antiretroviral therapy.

CDR3 in amino acids: CASSSIAVGPYEQYF. CDR3 nucleotides: TGTGCCAGCAGTTCGATAGCGGTGGGTCCCTACGAGCAGTACTTC. The chain carries TRBV28 and TRBJ2-7, with TRBD2 as a possible D gene (6 bases). Trimming shortened V by 4 bases and J by 2 bases, and 15 bases separated the two germline ends. The V gene's germline CDR1 is MDHEN and CDR2 SYDVKM. CDR3 length: 15 amino acids. Drawing the rest from reference TRBV28 and TRBJ2-7, the complete variable domain is DVKVTQSSRYLVKRTGEKVFLECVQDMDHENMFWYRQDPGLGLRLIYFSYDVKMKEKGDIPEGYSVSREKKERFSLILESASTNQTSMYLCASSSIAVGPYEQYFGPGTRLTVT.